The rows below give T cell receptor beta chains drawn from one sample of a study of OX40 agonist ivuxolimab in advanced cancers. Generated by immunoSEQ multiplex PCR, the TCRdb table keeps only in-frame clones and is missing some. The sample comprises around 68,000 clones, 80% to 95% of which are singletons, and about 0.95% rests with the top ten. Source: CD4+ or CD8+ T cells sorted from blood, taken in a trial of the OX40 agonist ivuxolimab. These receptors all come from an adult with an advanced solid tumor such as melanoma, head and neck, liver or kidney cancer. Each CDR3 is given with its conserved first and last residue. The D gene is left open where the match is weak. Size tells how often a clone was seen (once, few, many) or the class of an expanded clone, and some rows leave it out.

size	D	J	V	DNA	CDR3
-	-	TRBJ1-1	TRBV5-1	TGCGCCAGCAGCCAATTGACAGTTGACATCACTGAAGCTTTCTTT	CASSQLTVDITEAFF
-	-	TRBJ1-6	TRBV11-2	TGTGCCAGCAGGGAGGCCAGGAGCTCCTATAATTCACCCCTCCACTTT	CASREARSSYNSPLHF
-	-	TRBJ1-4	TRBV7-6	TGTGCCAGCAGCTTAAATAGCGGTGAAAAACTGTTTTTT	CASSLNSGEKLFF
-	TRBD1	TRBJ2-7	TRBV5-8	TGTGCCAGCAGCTTGGTTGGACAGGCACTCTACGAGCAGTACTTC	CASSLVGQALYEQYF
once	-	TRBJ2-3	TRBV2	TGTGCCAGTTTACCTCTAGTTACCAGCACAGATACGCAGTATTTT	CASLPLVTSTDTQYF
-	-	TRBJ2-7	TRBV11-2	TGTGCCAGCAGCTTAACCCATGGCCAGGACTCCTACGAGCAGTACTTC	CASSLTHGQDSYEQYF
-	TRBD2	TRBJ2-1	TRBV11-1	TGTGCCAGCAGCCAATTAGCGGGGGGTATGGGTGAGCAGTTCTTC	CASSQLAGGMGEQFF
few	-	TRBJ1-5	TRBV7-2	TGTGCCAGCAGCTCTGCCAGGGTGGGGTTAGGGCCCCAGCATTTT	CASSSARVGLGPQHF
once	TRBD1	TRBJ2-2	TRBV27	TGTGCCAGCAGCCGACAGGGGGCCGGGGAGCTGTTTTTT	CASSRQGAGELFF
-	-	TRBJ1-2	TRBV5-1	TGCGCCAGCAGGACCGGGACACAAACTAACTATGGCTACACCTTC	CASRTGTQTNYGYTF
-	-	TRBJ1-1	TRBV6-5	TGTGCCAGCAGTTCCTCATACAGCCTTGAAGCTTTCTTT	CASSSSYSLEAFF
-	-	TRBJ1-3	TRBV18	TGTGCCAGCTCAGCAGTCCACTCTGGAAACACCATATATTTT	CASSAVHSGNTIYF
-	-	TRBJ2-3	TRBV21-1	TGTGCCAGCAGCGGTAGGGGAAGGGGAGTAACAGATACGCAGTATTTT	CASSGRGRGVTDTQYF
once	TRBD2	TRBJ2-7	TRBV7-6	TGTGCCAGCAGCTTAGCTCCGACTAGCGGGAGCCCCCTCCACTTC	CASSLAPTSGSPLHF
few	-	TRBJ2-1	TRBV11-3	TGTGCCAGCAGCAACCCGGGGGTACCGAAGCAGTTCTTC	CASSNPGVPKQFF
-	-	TRBJ1-3	TRBV27	TGTGCCAGCAGTTTTACTCCCCCTCAGGGCGGAAACACCATATATTTT	CASSFTPPQGGNTIYF
-	-	TRBJ2-6	TRBV7-6	TGTGCCAGCAGGCAATCTGGGGCCAACGTCCTGACTTTC	CASRQSGANVLTF
-	-	TRBJ1-1	TRBV29-1	TGCAGCGCTACGGAGGGGATGAACACTGAAGCTTTCTTT	CSATEGMNTEAFF
-	-	TRBJ2-2	TRBV25-1	TGTGCCAGCAGGGGGCCTCAGGGTTTTGGCCCCGGGGAGCTGTTTTTT	CASRGPQGFGPGELFF
-	-	TRBJ1-2	TRBV21-1	TGTGCCAGCCGTTTCGAGGCTAGCTATGGCTACACCTTC	CASRFEASYGYTF
-	-	TRBJ2-1	TRBV19	TGTGCCAGTAGTACTCACAGGGAGGAATTCAATGAGCAGTTCTTC	CASSTHREEFNEQFF
-	-	TRBJ2-3	TRBV18	TGTGCCAGCTCACCTGAGGATACGCAGTATTTT	CASSPEDTQYF
-	-	TRBJ2-3	TRBV10-1	TGCGCCAGCAGTGATCGGGTAGCCACAGATACGCAGTATTTT	CASSDRVATDTQYF
-	-	TRBJ1-4	TRBV7-9	TGTGCCAGCAGCTCTCCTATCCCCGGGACCCATGATGAAAAACTGTTTTTT	CASSSPIPGTHDEKLFF
few	-	TRBJ1-3	TRBV5-1	TGCGCCAGCAGCTTGTCCCCTGGAAACACCATATATTTT	CASSLSPGNTIYF
-	-	TRBJ1-1	TRBV28	TGTGCCAGCAGTTCGGGGGGCCCCGAGGAGAACACTGAAGCTTTCTTT	CASSSGGPEENTEAFF
few	-	TRBJ2-5	TRBV2	TGTGCCAGCAGTAGGGACCAAGAGACCCAGTACTTC	CASSRDQETQYF
-	TRBD1	TRBJ2-1	TRBV7-3	TGTGCCAGCAGCCCCACGGGACAGACGAATGAGCAGTTCTTC	CASSPTGQTNEQFF
-	-	TRBJ1-5	TRBV6-1	TGTGCCAGCAGTAGGGACCCTAATAGCAATCAGCCCCAGCATTTT	CASSRDPNSNQPQHF
few	-	TRBJ1-2	TRBV12-5	TGTGCTAGTGGTTTGGTACGGGGCAGGAACTATGGCTACACCTTC	CASGLVRGRNYGYTF
-	TRBD1	TRBJ2-7	TRBV5-1	TGCGCCAGCAGCTCAAGGACAGGGGCCATGGGCTACGAGCAGTACTTC	CASSSRTGAMGYEQYF
once	-	TRBJ2-5	TRBV6-4	TGTGCCAGCCGCCGACACCGGATCAGGGCCAAGGAGACCCAGTACTTC	CASRRHRIRAKETQYF
-	TRBD1	TRBJ1-2	TRBV19	TGTGCCAGTAATATCCGGACAGGGCATGGCTACACCTTC	CASNIRTGHGYTF
-	TRBD1	TRBJ1-3	TRBV5-1	TGCGCCAGCAGCCTGACAGGGAGCGGTGGAAACACCATATATTTT	CASSLTGSGGNTIYF
-	-	TRBJ2-1	TRBV7-3	TGTGCCAGCAGCTTAACCGGGCAGGCAGAGCAGTTCTTC	CASSLTGQAEQFF
once	-	TRBJ1-2	TRBV14	TGTGCCAGCAGCCAAGACCGGGGGAGCTACACCTTC	CASSQDRGSYTF
-	TRBD1	TRBJ2-1	TRBV20-1	TGCAGTGCTTACAGGGGCAATGAGCAGTTCTTC	CSAYRGNEQFF
-	-	TRBJ2-3	TRBV7-7	TGTGCTAGCAGCGTCGGCGACGAAGATACGCAGTATTTT	CASSVGDEDTQYF